The clone carrying this T cell receptor (beta chain) has just a few counts. Its specificity is unknown. The CDR3 has 15 residues. CDR1 and CDR2 (germline): SGHTS, YDEGEE. V gave up 4 bases and J gave up 1 base, with 15 bases separating them. Assay used: immunoSEQ multiplex PCR; TCRdb lists only in-frame clones, some missing. The sample records 100,000 or so clones, 70% to 90% being singletons. These data come from a study of T cell responses to AZD1222 COVID-19 vaccine. Study-wide results and limits: Seropositive status at baseline applied to only a handful of AZD1222 recipients.

The sample consisted of peripheral blood, taken 28 days after the second AZD1222 dose. The sequence came from an adult who received the AZD1222 COVID-19 vaccine. The V call is TRBV5-8, the J call TRBJ2-7; tentatively, D is TRBD1 (6 bases). The DNA of the CDR3 is TGTGCCAGCAGCAAAAGACAGGTGAAATCCTACGAGCAGTACTTC. This sequence encodes CASSKRQVKSYEQYF.